This T cell receptor (beta chain) was retrieved from a study of cytomegalovirus exposure and HLA in healthy donors (dated by TCRdb to about 2017). For the wider study: In an earlier analysis of roughly 500 of the donors, approximately 300 Gb of sequence data and 100 million or so unique TCR beta sequences from approximately 180 million T cells were reported. About 280 gigabases of sequencing data and approximately 91 million unique TCR sequences made up an early release that covered nearly 650 HLA-typed donors. The genetic ancestry cluster associated with self-reported Caucasian donors included 65% to 90% of the roughly 400 genotyped donors. The aim of the study was to test whether cataloging public T cell receptors could identify signatures of past pathogen exposure. The study profiled the T cell repertoires of hundreds of subjects by immunosequencing and related them to cytomegalovirus serostatus. Besides the first cohort of approximately 670 subjects, a separate validation cohort made up of over 100 different subjects was used. High-throughput TCR immunosequencing, statistical association of individual TCRs with disease status, and machine learning were combined to predict cytomegalovirus infection status. A later analysis re-examined previously published TCR beta repertoires from several hundred donors and added high-resolution HLA genotyping to investigate patterns of TCR occurrence. The later analysis used no new phenotypic data to find candidate immune exposures, relying instead on TCR beta sequences and their occurrence across donors. An earlier analysis of nearly 600 of the donors applied high-throughput TCR beta sequencing to assess whether each TCR beta V gene segment acted as functional or pseudogenic. Donor age, sex, ethnicity and CMV serostatus were collected together with the repertoire data. Genome-wide SNP genotypes for about 55% of the 666 donors were used in a later genetic analysis, which treated that subset as a discovery cohort. All discovery cohort repertoires had been generated using a single sequencing platform. HLA typing covered class I and class II loci at four-digit resolution. Typing coverage varied by locus: roughly 620-640 donors for A, B, C, DRB1 and DQB1; roughly 510 for DQA1; approximately 610 for DPA1; fewer than 480 for DPB1. A few DR-DQ haplotypes were treated as single units for association and clustering because of strong linkage in the cohort. Among some 410 genotyped donors of the cohort, an average of around 220,000 unique TCR beta nucleotide sequences was sequenced per donor, of which about 18% were non-productive. Broad study findings and their caveats: Across donors, most TCR sequences were observed very rarely, whereas some public TCRs were present in many individuals. In this cohort, only TCR beta chains were sequenced, and detectable features were limited by the absence of alpha or paired-chain data. The only immune exposure information available for the cohort was CMV serostatus. A further reported finding was that TCR beta sequences accurately predicted the HLA-A and HLA-B alleles for most subjects in the first cohort. Linkage disequilibrium might explain the correlated functional status among segregating V segments, but an unknown experimental factor could not be excluded. A few of the identified cytomegalovirus-associated TCR beta chains were confirmed in vitro to be specific for cytomegalovirus antigens. Presence/absence analyses assumed roughly uniform sequencing depth across donors, an assumption that may not hold. In a later analysis, 16,951 TCR beta sequences were associated with specific HLA alleles at a false discovery rate of 0.05. A later analysis found that TCR association rates varied across HLA loci, with DRB1 alleles showing the most associated TCRs and HLA-C alleles the fewest. In the study, 150 to 200 TCR beta chains were listed as associated with cytomegalovirus. The classifier was reported to diagnose cytomegalovirus status with high specificity and sensitivity in both the original and validation cohorts. HLA typing was unavailable for some donors at each locus, so association tests used only the typed subset. Strong co-occurrence of HLA alleles, especially DR and DQ, made assigning TCR associations to individual alleles difficult. A cluster of highly shared sequence variants was judged likely to represent a technical artifact of the sequencing pipeline. V-gene and J-gene trimming of TCR beta chains was associated with a missense DCLRE1C variant in a later genetic analysis, and the association was replicated in an independent cohort. In a later analysis, most CMV-associated TCR beta chains were found to appear HLA-restricted, with HLA associations seemingly driven largely by CMV exposure. Some IMGT-functional V segments, including TRBV6-2 and TRBV6-3, could not be distinguished by the 87-base-pair reads and were therefore excluded. In a later genetic analysis, fewer N-insertions in productive TCRs were reported among donors in an Asian-associated ancestry cluster than the approximately 630-donor mean. In a later analysis, several top co-occurrence clusters were reported to appear linked to parvovirus B19, influenza, CMV and Epstein-Barr virus. An earlier analysis of some 560 of the donors showed that most TCR beta V segments appeared in productive rearrangements either about 87% or about 30% of the time, which broadly matched IMGT annotations. In a later analysis, HLA-associated TCR beta chains were found to be more clonally expanded and to have lower generation probabilities than equally common non-associated chains. According to the authors, the approach could potentially be generalized to other disease states and immunological phenotypes. Because counts were too low, 15 to 20 rarely observed V segments, including chromosome 9 orphons, were excluded from the earlier analysis of about 500 of the donors.

Of note for this clone: What antigen it recognizes has not been identified. At one of its ends the junction is not consistent with the germline gene, which may arise from a read error.

In total, 630 or so healthy bone marrow donors made up the cohort. At the time of sampling, every cohort member was nominally healthy, though immune exposures that went unrecorded were likely present. The donor was CMV seronegative and was included in the group of about 350 seronegative cohort members. A peripheral blood sample was collected from each donor, and TCR beta sequencing was performed on peripheral blood mononuclear cells. Genomic DNA was extracted from the blood cell samples with the Qiagen DNeasy Blood Extraction Kit. CDR1 and CDR2 are read off the germline V gene (reference sequence) as SEHNR and FQNEAQ. The CDR3, cysteine through phenylalanine, is 16 amino acids long. Only the CDR3 DNA stays, 48 bases, in frame from base 1. Receptor amplification or capture employed the immunoSEQ multiplex PCR assay. A mixture of 60 forward primers for TCR Vbeta segments and 13 reverse primers for TCR Jbeta segments was used in the multiplex PCR. The CDR3 region of rearranged TCR beta genes was amplified from genomic DNA with a multiplex PCR assay. Amplified TCR beta libraries were sequenced as 87-base-pair reads on the Illumina HiSeq System. For the original study's pipeline: A later analysis tallied about 77 million unique TCR beta chains across the approximately 670 repertoires, and approximately 12 million of those chains were shared by two or more donors. To remove PCR and sequencing errors, raw reads were error-corrected and collapsed into unique sequences using a nearest-neighbor algorithm that merged closely related sequences. V, D and J gene segments were assigned by aligning CDR3 sequences to IMGT reference sequences. For a sequence to be retained, at least a six-nucleotide match to both a V gene segment and a J gene segment was required. A rearrangement was called productive if the CDR3 had no stop codons and remained in frame with V and J, and every other rearrangement was called non-productive. Following IMGT convention, CDR3 was defined as the stretch from the second conserved V-encoded cysteine to the conserved J-encoded phenylalanine. The earlier analysis of about 590 of the donors excluded sequences that lacked an unambiguous match to a single V gene segment. In an earlier analysis of approximately 550 of the donors, V segments were called functional above 56.7% productive rearrangements and were called segregating when the between-donor standard deviation exceeded 5%. To diagnose cytomegalovirus status from the catalog of TCR beta chain sequences, a statistical classification framework was built. V and J gene assignment, in a later analysis, came from comparing TCR nucleotide sequences with IMGT/GENE-DB human TR gene sequences. A later analysis assigned CDR3 sequences and most-parsimonious VDJ recombination scenarios with the TCRdist pipeline. In a later analysis, each TCR beta chain was defined by its CDR3 amino acid sequence together with its V-gene family, and reads lacking a unique V-gene family were excluded. As a way to deal with suspected cross-contamination and a sequencing artifact, a later analysis dropped more than 500 nucleotide sequences that were highly shared and had low generation probability. A later analysis calculated a clonal expansion index for each public chain from normalized within-repertoire ranks of inferred template counts. In a later analysis, generation probabilities were computed using a VDJ recombination model fitted to out-of-frame rearrangements, and the results were checked against IGoR. In a later analysis, hypergeometric tests were used to score TCR-TCR, TCR-HLA and TCR-CMV co-occurrence, with a repertoire-size bias correction applied to TCR pairs. To estimate false discovery rates, a later analysis permuted the HLA or CMV assignments 20 times. In a later analysis, co-occurring TCRs were grouped using DBSCAN, and TCRdist sequence similarity was added for clustering within HLA-allele-positive subsets. Co-occurrence clustering excluded repertoires with fewer than 30,000 or more than 120,000 public chains, plus five with anomalous nucleotide sharing. In its TCRdb copy, this immuneACCESS table keeps in-frame sequences only and misses some clones. Where compared with another copy, unresolved V genes explain less than half of these, and the others have no known cause. Clone size and the V and J calls come from that table; the DNA yielded D and trimming. Present in this sample are 150,000 to 200,000 clones, 81% of which were seen just once. The top ten constitute around 2% of the sample.

The rearranged segments are TRBV7-9 and TRBJ2-1; 7 bases in between match TRBD1. The specimen sequenced was PBMCs. The clonotype originates from a man between 18 and 35 years old in good health and CMV-seronegative. The CDR3 loop reads CSSSPPRGQTYNEQFF. The sequence in DNA is TGTTCCAGCAGCCCCCCCCGGGGACAGACGTACAATGAGCAGTTCTTC.